This T cell receptor (beta chain) derives from a study of T cell responses to AZD1222 COVID-19 vaccine. Findings and limits, study-wide: Reportedly, close to half of spike-specific TCRs are directed against unmutated variant regions. The breadth and depth of Spike-specific TCRs increased once two AZD1222 doses had been given. Donor demographics were predominantly white British with a female majority; clonal diversity may be underestimated.

CDR3 length: 11 amino acids. Germline assignment: CDR1 LNHDA and CDR2 SQIVND (reference sequence). Trimming removed 1 base at V and 10 bases at J, with 7 bases between. Generated by immunoSEQ multiplex PCR, the TCRdb table keeps only in-frame clones and is missing some. In the table there are 100,000 or so clones, nearly 90% of which are singletons. A note on this clone: Its antigen is unidentified.

This material consisted of peripheral blood, taken on day 0 of AZD1222 vaccination. The V gene is TRBV19, the J gene TRBJ1-1; D is undetermined. The receptor was isolated from an adult in good health. CDR3 sequence reads: CASSIGRGAFF. The CDR3 coding sequence is TGTGCCAGTAGTATAGGTCGAGGAGCTTTCTTT.